This passage covers 21 T cell receptor beta chains from one sample sequenced in a study of control samples from healthy donors and cancer patients. The method was immunoSEQ multiplex PCR; TCRdb's version includes in-frame clones alone and lacks a portion of them. The top ten hold 1.2% to 1.5% of the sample, which has 150,000 to 200,000 clones, approximately 94% seen once. Material: blood. Receptors were obtained from a woman between 18 and 29 years old in good health.

This clone appeared a single time. This chain connects TRBV10-1 to TRBJ2-3; the D is unclear. Trimming removed 8 bases from V and 0 bases from J, with 6 bases in between. Germline CDR1 is WNHNN and CDR2 is SYGVQD (reference sequence). This CDR3 spans 12 amino acids. The CDR3 is CASPSSTDTQYF. The CDR3 nucleotides are TGCGCCAGCCCATCTAGCACAGATACGCAGTATTTT.

The CDR3 DNA reads as TGCGCCAGCAGCCAAGATCGCGTACTCCAAGAGACCCAGTACTTC. Translated, it gives CASSQDRVLQETQYF. The chain joins TRBV4-3 to TRBJ2-5, with D hard to call. V lost 0 bases and J lost 1, with 9 bases in between. The CDR3 loop spans 15 amino acids. Germline CDR1 is LGHNA and CDR2 is YSLEER.

This chain joins TRBV5-6 and TRBJ1-3; a possible D gene is TRBD1 (5 bases). The CDR3 runs 14 residues. With 1 base removed from V and 3 bases from J, the gap between germline ends came to 8 bases. CDR1 and CDR2 (germline): SGHDT, YYEEEE. CDR3 sequence (DNA): TGTGCCAGCAGCTTGTGGGGGGTTGGAAACACCATATATTTT. Protein sequence: CASSLWGVGNTIYF.

This clone is a singleton in its sample. The rearrangement uses TRBV11-2 and TRBJ2-1, with D hard to call. V was trimmed by 0 bases and J by 6 bases, leaving 12 bases between them. CDR3 size: 15 residues. Germline V gene data show CDR1 as SGHAT and CDR2 as FQNNGV. The CDR3 region is CASSLEGRSINEQFF. The CDR3 DNA reads TGTGCCAGCAGCTTAGAGGGCAGGTCCATCAATGAGCAGTTCTTC. The whole variable domain, remainder taken from reference TRBV11-2 and TRBJ2-1, is EAGVAQSPRYKIIEKRQSVAFWCNPISGHATLYWYQQILGQGPKLLIQFQNNGVVDDSQLPKDRFSAERLKGVDSTLKIQPAKLEDSAVYLCASSLEGRSINEQFFGPGTRLTVL.

The chain is built from TRBV7-8 and TRBJ1-2; D is possibly TRBD1 (6 bases). V lost 5 bases to trimming and J lost 2 bases, with 12 bases between them. The CDR3 is 14 amino acids. Germline assignment: CDR1 SGHVS and CDR2 FQNEAQ. The CDR3 region is CASSADTGNYGYTF. The DNA of the CDR3 is TGTGCCAGCAGCGCTGATACAGGGAACTATGGCTACACCTTC.

The sample holds one count of this clone. The chain is built from TRBV10-1 and TRBJ2-1, with 10 bases lining up with TRBD2. Germline values: CDR1 WNHNN, CDR2 SYGVQD (reference sequence). The ends lost 6 bases at V and 4 bases at J; junction bases unmatched: 6. The CDR3 totals 15 residues. This chain's CDR3 is CASSKAGGAYNEQFF. CDR3 coding DNA: TGCGCCAGCAGCAAAGCGGGAGGGGCGTACAATGAGCAGTTCTTC.

This clone was observed a few times. The V and J genes are TRBV5-1 and TRBJ2-7; 9 positions agree with TRBD1. Germline CDR1 and CDR2: SGHRS and YFSETQ. V lost 3 bases to trimming and J lost 5 bases; unmatched junction nucleotides: 3. There are 13 residues in the CDR3. CDR3 sequence (DNA): TGCGCCAGCAGCTGGGACAGGGAACACGAGCAGTACTTC. The encoded protein is CASSWDREHEQYF.

Concerning this clone: No conserved phenylalanine or tryptophan ends this CDR3, so it is likely a read error. The chain links TRBV2 to TRBJ1-2; D unclear. The CDR3 loop spans 15 amino acids. CDR1 is SNHLY, CDR2 FYNNEI, per germline. The V gene lost 3 bases and the J gene lost 4 bases, with 15 bases spanning the gap. CDR3 sequence: CASSEGMAAGYGYTL. The CDR3, as DNA: TGTGCCAGCAGTGAGGGGATGGCGGCAGGCTATGGCTACACCCTC.

The table lists this clone with a count of one. J is TRBJ1-2 and V is TRBV28; the D gene is possibly TRBD1 (5 bases). V was shortened by 1 base and J by 3 bases, with 6 bases between the two germline ends. The CDR3 extends over 13 amino acids. Germline values: CDR1 MDHEN, CDR2 SYDVKM. DNA for the CDR3: TGTGCCAGCAGTTTATCAGGGCACTATGGCTACACCTTC. This gives the protein CASSLSGHYGYTF.

The chain joins TRBV6-5 to TRBJ1-1; 8 bases align to TRBD1. V was clipped by 2 bases and J by 4 bases; unmatched bases: 3. The CDR3 covers 14 residues. Germline assignment: CDR1 MNHEY and CDR2 SVGAGI. The CDR3 loop reads CASSYDRGGTEAFF. CDR3 coding DNA: TGTGCCAGCAGTTACGACAGGGGAGGCACTGAAGCTTTCTTT.

This clone was observed a single time. The genes are TRBV7-2 and TRBJ2-1; 8 bases fit TRBD1. V lost 4 bases and J lost 4; bases outside the gene matches: 3. CDR1 SGHTA and CDR2 FQGNSA come from the germline V gene. The CDR3 length is 14 residues. The CDR3 nucleotides read TGTGCCAGCAGCTCAGGACAGGGTTACAATGAGCAGTTCTTC. Its protein is CASSSGQGYNEQFF.

J is TRBJ2-3 and V is TRBV9; a possible D gene is TRBD2 (5 bases). Germline V lookup: CDR1 SGDLS, CDR2 YYNGEE. This CDR3 is 14 amino acids long. V shed 2 bases and J shed 3 bases, with 10 bases lying between them. CDR3 nucleotide sequence: TGTGCCAGCAGCGTTTACCGGGAAACAGATACGCAGTATTTT. Its translation is CASSVYRETDTQYF.

The chain couples TRBV4-2 to TRBJ2-3; tentative D call: TRBD1 (6 bases). V was trimmed by 6 bases and J by 2 bases, leaving 15 bases between them. The CDR3 is 15 amino acids. Germline V gene lookup returns CDR1 LGHNA and CDR2 YNFKEQ. Here the CDR3 reads CASRPGRGTTDTQYF. CDR3 DNA sequence: TGTGCCAGCAGGCCAGGAAGGGGGACCACAGATACGCAGTATTTT.

The genes are TRBV5-3 and TRBJ2-7; D is perhaps TRBD2 (6 bases). TRBV5-3 is noted as an ORF with a role that remains uncertain. V lost 4 bases and J lost 3, with 20 bases in between. This CDR3 is 16 amino acids long. The CDR3 spells CARSPEGRDEIYEQYF. In DNA form, the CDR3 reads TGTGCCAGAAGCCCAGAAGGGCGGGATGAGATCTACGAGCAGTACTTC.

The chain carries TRBV4-1 and TRBJ2-7, with a weak D call TRBD1 (6 bases). Per germline, CDR1 MGHRA and CDR2 YSYEKL. The V end lost 1 base, the J end lost 5 bases, and 15 bases lay between the germline ends. This CDR3 has 15 amino acids. The CDR3 bases are TGCGCCAGCAGCCAAGGGCTACAGGGTTTCAACGAGCAGTACTTC. Translating gives CASSQGLQGFNEQYF.

This rearrangement joins TRBV6-4 to TRBJ1-2; D call uncertain. Germline V gives CDR1 MRHNA, CDR2 SNTAGT. The CDR3 sequence is 12 residues long. The V end lost 3 bases, the J end lost 13 bases, and 15 bases lay between the germline ends. Here the CDR3 DNA reads TGTGCCAGCAGTGATTCTGCCGTGTGCTCCACCTTC. Protein product: CASSDSAVCSTF.

The chain employs TRBV29-1 and TRBJ1-1; D uncertain. Germline V gene sequence: CDR1 SQVTM, CDR2 ANQGSEA. The length of the CDR3 is 11 residues. V was cut by 2 bases and J by 11 bases, with 12 bases left in between. The CDR3 protein is CSVERPGGAFF. Here the CDR3 DNA reads TGCAGCGTTGAACGTCCAGGTGGGGCTTTCTTT.

The chain links TRBV28 to TRBJ2-3, with TRBD2 matching 14 bases. The CDR3 consists of 18 residues. Germline assignment: CDR1 MDHEN and CDR2 SYDVKM. The V gene end was trimmed by 3 bases and the J gene end by 1 base; junction bases not matched to a gene: 6. The CDR3, as DNA: TGTGCCAGCAGTTTCCCCGGGGGACTAGCGGGGGGCACAGATACGCAGTATTTT. This gives the protein CASSFPGGLAGGTDTQYF.

This sequence joins TRBV7-2 and TRBJ2-2; D gene ambiguous. CDR1 and CDR2 from the germline V gene are SGHTA and FQGNSA. The CDR3 consists of 14 residues. Trimming cost V 5 bases and J 8 bases, with 15 bases left between them. The CDR3 nucleotides are TGTGCCAGCAGCCCTGTTCGATCTGGGGGGGAGCTGTTTTTT. Amino acids: CASSPVRSGGELFF.

The CDR3 here is CASSSRQGANSPLHF. The CDR3 region has the DNA TGTGCCAGCAGCTCGAGACAGGGGGCAAATTCACCCCTCCACTTT. V is TRBV11-3 and J is TRBJ1-6; 10 nucleotides agree with TRBD1. There are 15 residues in the CDR3. V gave up 4 bases and J gave up 7 bases; unmatched junction bases: 4. The germline V gene has CDR1 SGHNT and CDR2 YENEEA.

The CDR3 sequence is CASSYQGQGPRNEQFF. CDR3 nucleotide sequence: TGTGCCAGCAGTTACCAAGGACAGGGCCCTAGGAATGAGCAGTTCTTC. The chain links TRBV6-6 to TRBJ2-1, with 8 bases identical to TRBD1. Germline-derived CDR1 and CDR2 are MNHNY and SVGAGI (reference sequence). The V and J ends lost 2 bases and 7 bases, in that order; junction bases with no gene match: 10. The CDR3 extends over 16 amino acids.